Detailed here is one T cell receptor beta chain. The CDR3 is 17 amino acids. The source of the sample is a study of blood T cell repertoires in COVID-19. Across the whole study: T cells, B-cell-depleted T cells, or PBMCs provided the cDNA or gDNA that served as material.

Profiling relied on immunoSEQ multiplex PCR, and the TCRdb table lists in-frame clones only, not all of them. In the table there are approximately 150,000 clones, approximately 89% of which are singletons. This chain uses TRBV7-5 with TRBJ2-6; whether TRBD1, the table's D call, matches the DNA was not checked. TRBV7-5 represents a pseudogene. The specimen was peripheral blood. This receptor was taken from a human donor in a cohort sampled during active COVID-19. CDR3: CVRSLTQGESGANVLTF. CDR3 nucleotide sequence: TGTGTCAGAAGCTTAACGCAGGGTGAGTCTGGGGCCAACGTCCTGACTTTC.